Listed below are T cell receptor beta chains from one sample, sequenced in a study of blood T cell repertoires in COVID-19. Sequencing was performed with immunoSEQ multiplex PCR; in TCRdb, only in-frame clones are kept and a portion is missing. The sample shows 52,000 or so clones, 85% to 90% of them seen only once. The material sequenced was peripheral blood. The receptor set was obtained from a man between 60 and 75 years old with active COVID-19. The CDR3 runs from the conserved cysteine through the conserved F or W. D genes are given only for firm matches. Only some rows state a clone size, as once, few, many or a class for expanded clones.

j_call d_call v_call clone_size cdr3_nt cdr3_aa
TRBJ1-1 . TRBV28 . TGTGCCAGCAGTACACAGGGACCGAACACTGAAGCTTTCTTT CASSTQGPNTEAFF
TRBJ2-3 TRBD2 TRBV25-1 . TGTGCCAGCAGTGGGACTAGCGGGAGGGCCGTCCGGTATTTT CASSGTSGRAVRYF
TRBJ1-1 . TRBV9 . TGTGCCAGCAGCGTCGAGGGATTGAACACTGAAGCTTTCTTT CASSVEGLNTEAFF
TRBJ2-5 TRBD1 TRBV18 . TGTGCCAGCTCACTATTAACAGGGGTGGAGGAGACCCAGTACTTC CASSLLTGVEETQYF
TRBJ2-3 . TRBV5-1 . TGCGCCAGCAGCGACCCCGGGACACCTAGCACAGATACGCAGTATTTT CASSDPGTPSTDTQYF
TRBJ2-1 TRBD2 TRBV10-3 . TGTGCCATCAGTGAGTTACTAGCGGAGAATGAGCAGTTCTTC CAISELLAENEQFF
TRBJ1-2 TRBD1 TRBV2 once TGTGCCAGCAGTGACGTAAGGACAGGGGGCCATGGCTACACCTTC CASSDVRTGGHGYTF
TRBJ2-5 TRBD1 TRBV11-2 . TGTGCCAGCAGCTTTGACAGGGAGTGGGAGACCCAGTACTTC CASSFDREWETQYF
TRBJ2-1 . TRBV18 . TGTGCCAGCTCGCCAACTCACACGGTAGGGGCCAATGAGCAGTTCTTC CASSPTHTVGANEQFF
TRBJ2-7 . TRBV4-2 . TGTGCCAGCAGCCAAGGAGGCGGCGAGGGTGAGCAGTACTTC CASSQGGGEGEQYF
TRBJ2-1 TRBD2 TRBV5-1 . TGCGCCAGCAGCTTCCCGTTAGCGGGTCACAATGAGCAGTTCTTC CASSFPLAGHNEQFF
TRBJ1-1 TRBD1 TRBV7-6 . TGTGCCAGCAGCTCTCCGGGACAGGGGAGGACTGAAGCTTTCTTT CASSSPGQGRTEAFF
TRBJ1-6 TRBD1 TRBV5-6 once TGTGCCAGCAGCTTGGTGACAGGGAATTCACCCCTCCACTTT CASSLVTGNSPLHF
TRBJ2-1 . TRBV19 . TGTGCCAGTAGTATAGTAATAGCGGACTACAATGAGCAGTTCTTC CASSIVIADYNEQFF
TRBJ2-5 . TRBV3-1/TRBV3-2 . TGTGCCAGCAGCCAAGAATTGTTGCGCAGGGAAGGGGAGACCCAGTACTTC CASSQELLRREGETQYF
TRBJ1-1 . TRBV18 . TGTGCCAGCTCACCGCGGAATAGCATGAACACTGAAGCTTTCTTT CASSPRNSMNTEAFF
TRBJ2-7 TRBD2 TRBV4-1 . TGCGCCAGCAGCCAAGATTGGCTAGCGGAAGGGAACTACGAGCAGTACTTC CASSQDWLAEGNYEQYF
TRBJ1-2 . TRBV10-3 . TGTGCCACCAGGCGCCAGGGGGGCTACACCTTC CATRRQGGYTF
TRBJ1-5 TRBD1 TRBV19 few TGTGCCAGTAGCTGGACAGGGACGCAGCCCCAGCATTTT CASSWTGTQPQHF
TRBJ2-5 TRBD2 TRBV11-2 . TGTGCCAGCAGCGTAAAGGGACTAGCGGGATACATCCAAGAGACCCAGTACTTC CASSVKGLAGYIQETQYF
TRBJ2-1 TRBD2 TRBV6-5 . TGTGCCAGCAGCCGACGACTAGCGGGTGACAATGAGCAGTTCTTC CASSRRLAGDNEQFF
TRBJ1-2 TRBD1 TRBV12-3/TRBV12-4 . TGTGCCAGCAGACCGGACAGGGGGCATGGCTACACCTTC CASRPDRGHGYTF
TRBJ2-3 . TRBV7-9 . TGTGCCAGCAGCTTAGGGGGCGACGGCCTACTGGGTACGCAGTATTTT CASSLGGDGLLGTQYF
TRBJ2-2 . TRBV2 few TGTGCCAGCAGTGAAAGACTACTGAACACCGGGGAGCTGTTTTTT CASSERLLNTGELFF
TRBJ1-2 TRBD1 TRBV7-9 . TGTGCCAGCAGCCCAGGGACAGGCGTAGGCTATGGCTACACCTTC CASSPGTGVGYGYTF
TRBJ1-5 TRBD1 TRBV5-6 . TGTGCCAGCAGCCCCGGGACAGGGTTTGGGCAGCCCCAGCATTTT CASSPGTGFGQPQHF
TRBJ2-4 . TRBV2 . TGTGCCAGCAGTGAAACCCCAGGGAAAAACATTCAGTACTTC CASSETPGKNIQYF
TRBJ1-1 TRBD1 TRBV7-9 . TGTGCCAGCAGCTTTGGGACAGGGAACACTGAAGCTTTCTTT CASSFGTGNTEAFF
TRBJ2-3 TRBD2 TRBV3-1/TRBV3-2 . TGTGCCAGCAGCCAAGAAAGGGCTAGCGGGAGGGGATGGGATACGCAGTATTTT CASSQERASGRGWDTQYF
TRBJ2-7 TRBD2 TRBV2 once TGTGCCAGCAGGACCGGGACTAGCGGGAGGGCCGTACACAACGAGCAGTACTTC CASRTGTSGRAVHNEQYF
TRBJ2-3 . TRBV29-1 . TGCAGCGTTGAAGATTACCAAGGCAGGGGAGGGCCAGATACGCAGTATTTT CSVEDYQGRGGPDTQYF
TRBJ2-1 . TRBV29-1 . TGCAGCGTTGAAGATCCCCCCTCCAATGAGCAGTTCTTC CSVEDPPSNEQFF
TRBJ2-2 . TRBV6-5 . TGTGCCAGCAGTTACTCCTGGGAGGAGTACACCGGGGAGCTGTTTTTT CASSYSWEEYTGELFF
TRBJ2-3 . TRBV5-1 . TGCGCCAGCAGCTTGGTATTCACCGAGAAAGATACGCAGTATTTT CASSLVFTEKDTQYF
TRBJ2-1 . TRBV3-1/TRBV3-2 few TGTGCCAGCAGCCAAGAGACAGGCTCCTACAATGAGCAGTTCTTC CASSQETGSYNEQFF
TRBJ2-7 . TRBV2 . TGTGCCAGCACCAACATGTACGAGCAGTACTTC CASTNMYEQYF
TRBJ2-1 TRBD2 TRBV10-3 . TGTGCCATCAGTGAGGCTAGCGGCCGGCGACAGTTCTTC CAISEASGRRQFF
TRBJ1-6 . TRBV9 . TGTGCCAGCAGCGTGAGTGGACAGCATAATTCACCCCTCCACTTT CASSVSGQHNSPLHF
TRBJ2-5 TRBD2 TRBV2 . TGTGCGACCCGGGGACTAGCGGGAGCCTTTTTGTACTTC CATRGLAGAFLYF
TRBJ2-4 TRBD2 TRBV10-1 . TGCGCCAGCAGCGAGCGGGAGGCCCCCAAAAACATTCAGTACTTC CASSEREAPKNIQYF
TRBJ1-1 . TRBV25-1 . TGTGCCAGCAGACCCGGGAACACTGAAGCTTTCTTT CASRPGNTEAFF
TRBJ1-3 . TRBV4-1 . TGCGCCAGCAGCCGAGGGACAACGCCTGGAAACACCATATATTTT CASSRGTTPGNTIYF
TRBJ2-2 . TRBV5-1 . TGCGCCAGCAGCTATAACAGCGTCCCGGGGACCGGGGAGCTGTTTTTT CASSYNSVPGTGELFF
TRBJ2-3 . TRBV10-3 . TGTGCCATCAGTGAGCTAGCGACCGCAAGAGATACGCAGTATTTT CAISELATARDTQYF
TRBJ2-1 . TRBV21-1 . TGTGCCAGCAGCTCCCATCCGAGGCTAGCGGGACCGAGCTCCTACAATGAGCAGTTCTTC CASSSHPRLAGPSSYNEQFF
TRBJ2-1 . TRBV7-3 . TGTGCCAGCAGCTTACCCAGGGGCTCCATAGACAATGAGCAGTTCTTC CASSLPRGSIDNEQFF
TRBJ2-7 . TRBV18 few TGTGCCAGCTCACCTCCTCGGCGGGACCGGGCCTACGAGCAGTACTTC CASSPPRRDRAYEQYF
TRBJ2-7 TRBD2 TRBV18 . TGTGCCAGCATCCAGGGAGGGGAAACCTACGAGCAGTACTTC CASIQGGETYEQYF
TRBJ1-1 . TRBV5-6 . TGTGCCAGCAGCTTTCGTGTTTCTAGCCAGAACACTGAAGCTTTCTTT CASSFRVSSQNTEAFF
TRBJ2-7 TRBD1 TRBV18 . TGTGCCAGCTCCCTAGACAGGGGACCGGCCTACGAGCAGTACTTC CASSLDRGPAYEQYF
TRBJ1-4 TRBD1 TRBV12-5 . TGTGCTAGTGGTACCCAGGGGGAAGTTTACGAAAAACTGTTTTTT CASGTQGEVYEKLFF
TRBJ2-4 TRBD2 TRBV30 . TGTGCCTGGTTAGCGGGAGGGCCCCAAAACATTCAGTACTTC CAWLAGGPQNIQYF
TRBJ1-2 . TRBV6-5 . TGTGCCAGCAAACTCGACCGGGGGATCCGGGGCTACACCTTC CASKLDRGIRGYTF